The rows below give T cell receptor beta chains drawn from one sample of a study of blood T cell repertoires in COVID-19. TCRdb keeps only in-frame clones here, not all; method: immunoSEQ multiplex PCR. The table records some 350,000 clones, about 89% of them present only once. Sequencing was done on a sample of peripheral blood. These receptors came from a woman aged 25-40 years with COVID-19, enrolled during active disease. Both conserved end residues are part of each CDR3. Fields, in order: J gene, V gene, CDR3 protein.

J gene: TRBJ1-6
V gene: TRBV6-5
CDR3 protein: CASSYDEGESPLHF

J gene: TRBJ1-3
V gene: TRBV27
CDR3 protein: CASSQTWGLGNTIYF

J gene: TRBJ2-2
V gene: TRBV19
CDR3 protein: CASNGLAVGTGELFF

J gene: TRBJ2-1
V gene: TRBV7-2
CDR3 protein: CASSLAPAGGDNEQFF

J gene: TRBJ1-1
V gene: TRBV6-1
CDR3 protein: CASSAFPGQATGMNTEAFF

J gene: TRBJ2-7
V gene: TRBV6-5
CDR3 protein: CASSQGPTYEQYF

J gene: TRBJ1-2
V gene: TRBV19
CDR3 protein: CASSRDRGALPEVYGYTF

J gene: TRBJ2-5
V gene: TRBV3-1/TRBV3-2
CDR3 protein: CASSHRQGQRSRETQYF

J gene: TRBJ2-3
V gene: TRBV5-1
CDR3 protein: CASSLGQPTDTQYF

J gene: TRBJ2-1
V gene: TRBV9
CDR3 protein: CASSPGDLYNEQFF

J gene: TRBJ2-6
V gene: TRBV10-3
CDR3 protein: CATGGAGANVLTF

J gene: TRBJ2-3
V gene: TRBV7-8
CDR3 protein: CASSSYIDTSRGDTQYF

J gene: TRBJ1-5
V gene: TRBV7-9
CDR3 protein: CASSSGEWPQHF

J gene: TRBJ1-1
V gene: TRBV18
CDR3 protein: CASSPFLLSQGDTEAFF

J gene: TRBJ1-1
V gene: TRBV19
CDR3 protein: CASSIGGIGTEAFF

J gene: TRBJ2-7
V gene: TRBV29-1
CDR3 protein: CSVEEGQGYEQYF

J gene: TRBJ2-3
V gene: TRBV27
CDR3 protein: CASSFGRPAGGSDTQYF

J gene: TRBJ1-6
V gene: TRBV10-3
CDR3 protein: CAISDGYNSPLHF

J gene: TRBJ2-6
V gene: TRBV4-1
CDR3 protein: CASSQRDRVSGANVLTF

J gene: TRBJ1-4
V gene: TRBV7-2
CDR3 protein: CATRTGNEKLFF

J gene: TRBJ1-4
V gene: TRBV18
CDR3 protein: CASSPLGTGGEKLFF

J gene: TRBJ1-2
V gene: TRBV6-2/TRBV6-3
CDR3 protein: CASSPATGAGYGYTF

J gene: TRBJ1-5
V gene: TRBV13
CDR3 protein: CASSLGPTGPQPQHF

J gene: TRBJ2-2
V gene: TRBV3-1/TRBV3-2
CDR3 protein: CASSGPGSNPGGELFF

J gene: TRBJ2-7
V gene: TRBV28
CDR3 protein: CASSLWEYKTGRSSYEQYF

J gene: TRBJ1-2
V gene: TRBV5-1
CDR3 protein: CASSHGLTPGYTF

J gene: TRBJ2-7
V gene: TRBV7-2
CDR3 protein: CASSLRPGSSYEQYF

J gene: TRBJ2-1
V gene: TRBV11-3
CDR3 protein: CASSPPNNEQFF

J gene: TRBJ1-1
V gene: TRBV11-3
CDR3 protein: CASSFSGWRAFF

J gene: TRBJ2-1
V gene: TRBV5-5
CDR3 protein: CASIPAALAVWNEQFF

J gene: TRBJ2-5
V gene: TRBV15
CDR3 protein: CATSHNMGEETQYF

J gene: TRBJ2-3
V gene: TRBV11-3
CDR3 protein: CASSPRGAGLFNTQYF

J gene: TRBJ2-3
V gene: TRBV19
CDR3 protein: CASSYSGGRLDTQYF

J gene: TRBJ2-5
V gene: TRBV27
CDR3 protein: CASSLYREETQYF

J gene: TRBJ1-2
V gene: TRBV5-1
CDR3 protein: CASPSTSYRVDGYTF

J gene: TRBJ1-3
V gene: TRBV5-1
CDR3 protein: CASRLEGLSGNTIYF

J gene: TRBJ2-5
V gene: TRBV30
CDR3 protein: CAWRRRADQETQYF

J gene: TRBJ2-3
V gene: TRBV6-5
CDR3 protein: CASSYLGQDTQYF

J gene: TRBJ2-1
V gene: TRBV7-2
CDR3 protein: CASSLGRYNEQFF

J gene: TRBJ2-6
V gene: TRBV29-1
CDR3 protein: CSVYSSGANVLTF

J gene: TRBJ2-7
V gene: TRBV28
CDR3 protein: CASNPGLTSYEQYF

J gene: TRBJ2-7
V gene: TRBV21-1
CDR3 protein: CASSNFGQGNSYEQYF

J gene: TRBJ1-2
V gene: TRBV28
CDR3 protein: CASSQRQDEGYTF

J gene: TRBJ1-5
V gene: TRBV5-8
CDR3 protein: CASSLLYAGTGPDSNQPQHF

J gene: TRBJ1-2
V gene: TRBV7-9
CDR3 protein: CASSPPRDSYGYTF

J gene: TRBJ1-2
V gene: TRBV3-1/TRBV3-2
CDR3 protein: CASSPPWNRNGYTF

J gene: TRBJ1-2
V gene: TRBV7-9
CDR3 protein: CASSPGQFYGYTF

J gene: TRBJ1-1
V gene: TRBV5-1
CDR3 protein: CASSLVPGSTEAFF

J gene: TRBJ1-2
V gene: TRBV2
CDR3 protein: CASRGQVGGYTF

J gene: TRBJ1-5
V gene: TRBV6-5
CDR3 protein: CASSTNLNQPQHF

J gene: TRBJ2-3
V gene: TRBV5-1
CDR3 protein: CASRSFGAGVGPGTDTQYF

J gene: TRBJ1-2
V gene: TRBV7-9
CDR3 protein: CASSLALGQGRVDGYTF

J gene: TRBJ1-1
V gene: TRBV30
CDR3 protein: CASPGTPKTEAFF

J gene: TRBJ2-2
V gene: TRBV7-2
CDR3 protein: CASSQRPSPGTGELFF

J gene: TRBJ2-2
V gene: TRBV7-9
CDR3 protein: CASSLGQGEKAGELFF

J gene: TRBJ1-5
V gene: TRBV6-5
CDR3 protein: CASRFGDTSNQPQHF